This TCR beta chain was profiled in a study of shared clonotypes between healthy human individuals (dated by TCRdb to between 2020 and 2021). Describing the broader study: Three men and two women, aged 18 to 49 years, made up the cohort. For each donor, CD4 naive and CD4 memory were each run on three plates, CD8 naive on two plates, and CD8 memory on one plate. Blood TCR repertoires of a handful of healthy adults were deeply sequenced to estimate repertoire size and the extent of clonotype sharing between individuals. To increase sequencing depth and limit assay-specific biases, different laboratories used diverse techniques to prepare libraries and sequence TCR repertoires. Per donor, leukapheresis produced somewhere between about 0.9 and 9 billion PBMCs.

Study-level results and caveats: Incomplete sequencing was indicated by rarefaction of sorted-subset datasets, despite the large sequencing depth. Sharing across four donors was observed for around 5% of naive CD4, 3% to 3.5% of naive CD8, 2% to 2.5% of memory CD4, and less than 0.45% of memory CD8 clonotypes. Sampling was restricted to blood, and TCR repertoires in tissues likely differ from the TCR repertoires found in blood. Naive subsets generally had larger estimated clonotype richness than memory subsets did. Compared with non-shared clonotypes, clonotypes shared by all four sorted-subset donors had higher generation probabilities. The genetic and exposure-history diversity represented was limited by the small number of donors. Pairwise subsampling led to the expectation that sequencing depth would affect the degree of clonotype sharing among donors.

This clone has just a few counts. Its antigen remains undetermined. No much larger clone is present one base from it, and per-base qualities are unavailable. Sequences MNHEY (CDR1) and SMNVEV (CDR2) are obtained from the germline V gene (reference sequence). Spanning cysteine to phenylalanine, the CDR3 consists of 15 amino acids. This entry keeps only the CDR3 DNA: 45 bases, framed from base 1. Trimming leaves V shorter by 3 bases and J shorter by 4 bases, with the junction holding 7 bases beyond the gene matches. Donors were healthy HIV-negative adults with no recently reported acute infections or vaccinations. Only Caucasian adults living in Nashville, Tennessee, USA were represented among the donors. CD4+ T cells were enriched by magnetic negative selection; naive cells were then positively selected on CD45RA, and the negative fraction formed the memory subset. Blood was obtained by leukapheresis, after which PBMCs were separated by Ficoll-Histopaque density gradient centrifugation and cryopreserved in liquid nitrogen vapor phase. Analytical flow cytometry was used to check the purity and quantity of every magnetically sorted T cell population. Genomic DNA was isolated from each sorted fraction and quantified by UV absorbance on a Nanodrop 2000c.

Using the deep immunoSEQ assay, TCR CDR3 regions were amplified from genomic DNA by multiplex PCR. Genomic DNA extracted from each cell subset was distributed evenly over all wells of several immunoSEQ 96-well plates, and each plate served as one replicate. For sorted subsets, each replicate PCR was loaded with 150 to 250 ng genomic DNA, equivalent to 30,000 or so T cell genomes. Purified libraries were measured with a Qubit 3.0 fluorometer, size-checked on a Bioanalyzer 2100, and measured again with the KAPA Library Quantification kit. Each immunoSEQ 96-well plate was sequenced on its own single-read 150-cycle Illumina NextSeq 550 flow cell. As for the original processing: Because the immunoSEQ output included only junctional sequences and no quality scores, the filtering could not be the same as the filtering used for full-length reads. To assign V/J genes and CDR3, sequences were annotated using PyIR, a Python wrapper for IgBLAST v1.9, with IMGT germline references. Reads were filtered out if the reads had weak V/J assignments (E-value above 1e-6), no CDR3, stop codons, out-of-frame junctions, or ambiguous translated residues. A V3J clonotype was defined by an identical inferred V gene, J gene, and CDR3 amino acid sequence. To compute the percentage overlap between repertoires, the number of shared unique clonotypes was divided by the size of the smaller repertoire. Repertoire richness was assessed with RTK rarefaction, the Chao1 estimator, and Recon v2.1 estimates of unobserved clonotypes. For all TCRbeta clonotypes obtained by the gDNA method from several donors, generation probabilities were computed with OLGA. Here the immuneACCESS table is served through TCRdb, limited to in-frame sequences with V and J called. Missing clones are a known gap in these copies; in checked studies unresolved V genes cover under half, and the rest lacks a known reason. V, J and clone size were drawn from that table, and D and trimming were deduced from the DNA. The sample profile shows about 680,000 clones; around 72% of them were found once. Together, the top ten hold under 2% of the sample.

The chain couples TRBV27 to TRBJ1-1; the central 8 bases match TRBD1. The TCR comes from a young woman in good health. Sequenced: memory CD4+ T cells sorted from blood. This sample's cell subset or site label indicates: CD45RA-negative fraction. Here the CDR3 is given as CASSLSGGDPTEAFF. The DNA sequence is as follows: TGTGCCAGCAGTTTGTCAGGGGGCGATCCCACTGAAGCTTTCTTT.